The entry that follows covers one TCR beta chain sequence. The junction shows a germline mismatch at one end, possibly a read error. CDR1 and CDR2 from the germline V gene are SGHDT and YYEEEE. The CDR3 extends over 13 amino acids. This specimen comes from a study of cytomegalovirus exposure and HLA in healthy donors. Researchers ran the PCR with 60 Vbeta and 13 Jbeta primers. Here immunoSEQ multiplex PCR was the method, and the copy in TCRdb shows in-frame clones only, minus some. The sample gives fewer than 200,000 clones, 65% to 75% of which show up once; approximately 1.6% is in the top ten. The chain employs TRBV5-6 and TRBJ1-5; tentatively, D is TRBD1 (6 bases). The clonotype was recovered from a girl aged 10-17 years in good health and CMV-seronegative. What was sequenced was PBMCs. In nucleotides, the CDR3 is TGTGCCAACAGCACCCTGACAGGTCAGCCCCAGCATTTT. This codes for CANSTLTGQPQHF.